The present TCR beta chain was sequenced within a study of blood T cell repertoires in COVID-19. TCRdb's table, derived via immunoSEQ multiplex PCR, lists solely in-frame clones and lacks some. The data show roughly 180,000 clones, with over 70% seen just once and about 6% held by the top ten. The CDR3 spans 16 residues. Germline CDR1 is SGHAT and CDR2 is FQNNGV. V shed 5 bases, J shed 5 bases, and the junction held 14 bases outside the gene matches. Participant reports of clinical history set cohort assignment. Sequencing was performed on PBMCs or T cells enriched from blood (not recorded which). This clonotype was obtained from a middle-aged woman with acute COVID-19. The chain uses TRBV11-2 and TRBJ2-5, with 7 bases identical to TRBD1. CDR3 in amino acids: CASSTLARQGAETQYF. The CDR3, as DNA: TGTGCCAGCAGCACCCTCGCTCGACAGGGCGCGGAGACCCAGTACTTC.